The rows below give T cell receptor beta chains drawn from one sample of a study of T cell changes during pregnancy in multiple sclerosis. Assay: immunoSEQ multiplex PCR; the TCRdb copy retains only in-frame clones and omits some. The table lists some 81,000 clones, roughly 91% of them singletons. Source: peripheral blood, taken after pregnancy. These receptors were taken from a female donor in good health, enrolled as a control in a pregnancy study. The CDR3 runs from the conserved cysteine through the conserved F or W. D genes are given only for firm matches. Not all rows give a size; the values are once, few, many and, for expanded clones, a class.

d_gene	abundance	j_gene	v_gene	CDR3nt	CDR3aa
TRBD2	.	TRBJ2-1	TRBV19	TGTGCCAGTAGTATAGTTGGGACTAGCGGGAGTCCGAGCTCCTACAATGAGCAGTTCTTC	CASSIVGTSGSPSSYNEQFF
.	.	TRBJ2-7	TRBV28	TGTGCCAGCAGTTTGGGCGGGAACTTGATCGAGCAGTACTTC	CASSLGGNLIEQYF
TRBD2	.	TRBJ2-3	TRBV6-4	TGTGCCAGCAGTCTAGCGGGGGGCACAGATACGCAGTATTTT	CASSLAGGTDTQYF
.	.	TRBJ2-5	TRBV28	TGTGCCAGCAGCCTTGAGGGCACCGGCACTGCGGGGCAAGAGACCCAGTACTTC	CASSLEGTGTAGQETQYF
.	.	TRBJ1-5	TRBV5-1	TGCGCCAGCAGCTTGGGTGGGGGAGGGCCCCAGCATTTT	CASSLGGGGPQHF
.	.	TRBJ2-7	TRBV7-9	TGTGCCAGCAGCTTCGGGGCAGGGGACTACGAGCAGTACTTC	CASSFGAGDYEQYF
.	.	TRBJ2-7	TRBV5-1	TGCGCCAGCAGCTCACCGGACAGCTACGAGCAGTACTTC	CASSSPDSYEQYF
TRBD1	once	TRBJ2-7	TRBV23-1	TGCGCCAGCAGTCCCGGGATAAGACAGGGATCCTACGAGCAGTACTTC	CASSPGIRQGSYEQYF
TRBD2	.	TRBJ2-7	TRBV10-2	TGCGCCAGCAGTGTGTTCGGGACTAGCGGTAACTCCTACGAGCAGTACTTC	CASSVFGTSGNSYEQYF
.	.	TRBJ2-6	TRBV19	TGTGCCAGTAGCCCCCTAGATGGGGCCAACGTCCTGACTTTC	CASSPLDGANVLTF
.	.	TRBJ2-7	TRBV6-1	TGTGCCAGCAGTGAAGTCAGCTACGAGCAGTACTTC	CASSEVSYEQYF
.	.	TRBJ1-1	TRBV30	TGTGCCTGGAGTTTGGGGGGAGGGAACACTGAAGCTTTCTTT	CAWSLGGGNTEAFF
TRBD1	.	TRBJ2-7	TRBV6-5	TGTGCCAGCAGTAAGGACAGGGAAACAGAGCAGTACTTC	CASSKDRETEQYF
TRBD2	.	TRBJ2-1	TRBV11-2	TGTGCCAGCAGCTTTGAGCGGGAAGGTGAGCAGTTCTTC	CASSFEREGEQFF
.	few	TRBJ1-1	TRBV29-1	TGCAGCGCCAGGGACTCCGAAGCTTTCTTT	CSARDSEAFF
TRBD1	once	TRBJ2-7	TRBV11-3	TGTGCCAGCAGCTCAACGACAGGGGGTAACGAGCAGTACTTC	CASSSTTGGNEQYF
.	.	TRBJ2-1	TRBV6-1	TGTGCCAGCAGTGAGATAACAGGGACGAGCTCCTACAATGAGCAGTTCTTC	CASSEITGTSSYNEQFF
TRBD1	once	TRBJ2-2	TRBV9	TGTGCCACCGACAGGGATGGTGTCGGGGAGCTGTTTTTT	CATDRDGVGELFF
.	.	TRBJ2-3	TRBV21-1	TGTGCCAGCAGCAAAGCGCTTAGGACAGTCCCTCAAGGTACGCAGTATTTT	CASSKALRTVPQGTQYF
.	.	TRBJ2-5	TRBV2	TGTGCCAGCAGCGTAGAACCTGAGACCCAGTACTTC	CASSVEPETQYF
.	.	TRBJ2-6	TRBV10-3	TGTGCCATCAGTCCCCGCGGAGACTCTGGGGCCAACGTCCTGACTTTC	CAISPRGDSGANVLTF
.	.	TRBJ1-2	TRBV11-2	TGTGCCAGCAACTTGGGGGGGGCCGGTGGCTACACCTTC	CASNLGGAGGYTF
.	.	TRBJ2-7	TRBV30	TGTGCCTGGAGCGGGCAAGCGGCTAGCTCCTACGAGCAGTACTTC	CAWSGQAASSYEQYF
.	.	TRBJ2-3	TRBV6-5	TGTGCCAGCACCACTCCCGTCACAGATACGCAGTATTTT	CASTTPVTDTQYF
TRBD2	.	TRBJ2-5	TRBV2	TGTGCCAGCAGGGGACTAGGGTTAGAGACCCAGTACTTC	CASRGLGLETQYF
TRBD1	.	TRBJ2-7	TRBV27	TGTGCCAGCAGTCCCTGGGACAGCCTCGAGCAGTACTTC	CASSPWDSLEQYF
TRBD1	.	TRBJ2-3	TRBV9	TGTGCCAGCAGCCCCCGTTCGGGACAGGGGAATACGCAGTATTTT	CASSPRSGQGNTQYF
.	.	TRBJ2-5	TRBV7-2	TGTGCCAGCAGCCGCGACAGAGGCGAGACCCAGTACTTC	CASSRDRGETQYF
TRBD2	.	TRBJ2-3	TRBV5-4	TGTGCCAGCAGCACTGGACTAGCGGGGGGCACAGATACGCAGTATTTT	CASSTGLAGGTDTQYF
.	.	TRBJ2-6	TRBV19	TGTGCCAGTAGTTTTCGGTCTGGGGCCAACGTCCTGACTTTC	CASSFRSGANVLTF
TRBD1	.	TRBJ2-5	TRBV5-1	TGCGCCAGCAGCGACCTTCCGGGACAGGTCCAAGAGACCCAGTACTTC	CASSDLPGQVQETQYF
.	.	TRBJ2-5	TRBV28	TGTGCCAGCAGTTTATCGTCCGGGAACCTCCAAGAGACCCAGTACTTC	CASSLSSGNLQETQYF
.	once	TRBJ1-4	TRBV6-5	TGTGCCAGCAGTTACGCCACAGATGAAAAACTGTTTTTT	CASSYATDEKLFF
.	.	TRBJ1-4	TRBV6-1	TGTGCCAGCAGTGAATGGGGGGGTTCTAATGAAAAACTGTTTTTT	CASSEWGGSNEKLFF
.	.	TRBJ1-3	TRBV27	TGTGCCAGCTTTGGCTCCGGAAACACCATATATTTT	CASFGSGNTIYF
TRBD2	.	TRBJ2-1	TRBV6-1	TGTGCCAGCAGTGAAGCTCGGACTAGCGGACACAATGAGCAGTTCTTC	CASSEARTSGHNEQFF
TRBD1	.	TRBJ2-7	TRBV28	TGTGCCAGCAGTGGGGCCGTGGGACAGGGCCACGAGCAGTACTTC	CASSGAVGQGHEQYF
TRBD1	once	TRBJ1-4	TRBV7-7	TGTGCTAGCAGCTTAAAGGAGGCCGTCGAGGGGGCGGTTAATGAAAAACTGTTTTTT	CASSLKEAVEGAVNEKLFF
.	.	TRBJ1-2	TRBV7-8	TGTGCCAGCAGCTTCGACAGAATAGGAGGCTACACCTTC	CASSFDRIGGYTF
TRBD1	.	TRBJ1-5	TRBV18	TGTGCCAGCTCACCACCGGGACAGAATAGCAATCAGCCCCAGCATTTT	CASSPPGQNSNQPQHF
.	.	TRBJ1-1	TRBV7-2	TGTGCCAGCAGCCCATACTGGGCCACTGAAGCTTTCTTT	CASSPYWATEAFF
.	.	TRBJ1-2	TRBV21-1	TGTGCCAGCAGCAAATCCCGGACAGGGGACTATGGCTACACCTTC	CASSKSRTGDYGYTF
TRBD1	.	TRBJ2-4	TRBV13	TGTGCCAGCAGCCCCTTCGGGACAGGGTTGAACATTCAGTACTTC	CASSPFGTGLNIQYF
.	.	TRBJ2-6	TRBV7-2	TGTGCCAGCAGACGTGACAGCTCTGGGGCCAACGTCCTGACTTTC	CASRRDSSGANVLTF
TRBD2	.	TRBJ2-5	TRBV5-1	TGCGCCAGCAGCTTGAAAGCGGGAGTGGCAGAGACCCAGTACTTC	CASSLKAGVAETQYF
.	.	TRBJ1-4	TRBV30	TGTGCCTGGAGCGGTCGGGGGGGAAAACTGTTTTTT	CAWSGRGGKLFF
TRBD1	once	TRBJ2-1	TRBV10-3	TGTGCCATCAGTGAGTCGACTACCGGGACAGGAGATGAGCAGTTCTTC	CAISESTTGTGDEQFF
.	.	TRBJ2-7	TRBV27	TGTGCCAGCAGAGAGTTGGGGAGCCACGAGCAGTACTTC	CASRELGSHEQYF
TRBD2	once	TRBJ2-1	TRBV7-9	TGTGCCAGCAGCTTACGGGGGGGGTACAATGAGCAGTTCTTC	CASSLRGGYNEQFF
.	.	TRBJ2-7	TRBV19	TGTGCCAGTAAATCCCGGCTAACTAGCTCCTACGAGCAGTACTTC	CASKSRLTSSYEQYF
.	.	TRBJ2-7	TRBV7-9	TGTGCCAGCAGCTTAGTCCCAGGGTCCTACGAGCAGTACTTC	CASSLVPGSYEQYF
.	once	TRBJ1-2	TRBV5-5	TGTGCCAGCAGCTTGCGCAGAGGGGACCTTTCGGGAGGTGGCTACACCTTC	CASSLRRGDLSGGGYTF
.	.	TRBJ1-2	TRBV4-1	TGCGCCAGCAGCCCCCGGACGGAAGGGGGTTATGGCTACACCTTC	CASSPRTEGGYGYTF
.	.	TRBJ1-6	TRBV9	TGTGCCAGCAGCGTAGCAGGGGCGCAGAATTCACCCCTCCACTTT	CASSVAGAQNSPLHF
TRBD2	once	TRBJ2-1	TRBV7-9	TGTGCCAGCAGCTTACTAGCGGGAGCCTACAATGAGCAGTTCTTC	CASSLLAGAYNEQFF
TRBD1	.	TRBJ2-7	TRBV2	TGTGCCAGCAGGGCCGGGACAGTTTTTACCTACGAGCAGTACTTC	CASRAGTVFTYEQYF
.	.	TRBJ2-5	TRBV7-2	TGTGCCAGCAGCTTAGCGCCAGTGGGGCTGGAGACCCAGTACTTC	CASSLAPVGLETQYF